Below, 3 T cell receptor beta chains from the same sample are listed, as sequenced in a study of regulatory T cells in long-lasting Graves disease. Both iRepertoire HTBI primers and Arm-PCR of CDR3 regions were used to build the TCR beta libraries. TCRdb reprocessed the multiplex PCR reads with MiXCR, giving one entry per CDR3 protein. Among approximately 350,000 distinct CDR3 sequences, roughly 17% were seen once, and the ten largest hold about 27%. The time point denotes: newly diagnosed GD, antithyroid drugs for less than 3 months. Scientists built the TCR library using RNA that was extracted from PBMCs. The data also belong to a second study, concerning T cells in Graves' hyperthyroidism and ophthalmopathy.

Sequencing used peripheral blood mononuclear cells (PBMCs), obtained at new diagnosis, from a patient treated with antithyroid drugs. These receptors were obtained from a man aged 40-49 years with Graves disease.

The chain recombines TRBV29-1 with TRBJ1-3; tentative D call: TRBD1 (6 bases). Germline V gene lookup returns CDR1 SQVTM and CDR2 ANQGSEA. Trimming cost V 7 bases and J 0 bases, with 16 bases left between them. CDR3 size: 15 residues. For the CDR3, the DNA is TGCAGCGCTAGCAGGGGAGTGGGCTCTGGAAACACCATATATTTT. This gives the protein CSASRGVGSGNTIYF.

This clonotype turned up a few times. The genes are TRBV20-1 and TRBJ1-5; TRBD1 aligns across 7 bases. CDR1 is DFQATT, CDR2 SNEGSKA, per germline (reference sequence). After removal of 6 bases from V and 2 bases from J, the junction contained 7 bases not matched to a gene. This CDR3 spans 14 amino acids. The CDR3 sequence: CSAAQGGGNQPQHF. The CDR3 bases are TGCAGTGCGGCGCAGGGGGGGGGCAATCAGCCCCAGCATTTT.

The table lists this clonotype with many counts. The chain couples TRBV6-1 to TRBJ2-5, with D possibly being TRBD2 (6 bases). Trimming removed 3 bases at V and 1 base at J, with 18 bases between. The CDR3 has 17 residues. Germline V gene data show CDR1 as MNHNS and CDR2 as SASEGT. In nucleotides, the CDR3 is TGTGCCAGCAGTGATCTATCGGGGGTGTACTTCCAAGAGACCCAGTACTTC. Its translation is CASSDLSGVYFQETQYF.